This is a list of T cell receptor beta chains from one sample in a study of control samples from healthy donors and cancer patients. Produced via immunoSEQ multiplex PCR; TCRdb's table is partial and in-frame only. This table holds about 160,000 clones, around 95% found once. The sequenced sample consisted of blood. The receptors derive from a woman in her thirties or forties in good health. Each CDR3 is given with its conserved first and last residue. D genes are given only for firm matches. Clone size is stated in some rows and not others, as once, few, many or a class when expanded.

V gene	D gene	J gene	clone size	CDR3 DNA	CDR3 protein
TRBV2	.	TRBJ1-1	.	TGTGCCAGCAGTCCGCTTACTAGAACTGAAGCTTTCTTT	CASSPLTRTEAFF
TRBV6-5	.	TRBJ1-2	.	TGTGCCAGCAGTTACTCCGTCTTCGGGCCTGGCTACACCTTC	CASSYSVFGPGYTF
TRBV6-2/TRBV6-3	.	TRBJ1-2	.	TGTGCCAGCAGTCAGACAGAAATATATGGCTACACCTTC	CASSQTEIYGYTF
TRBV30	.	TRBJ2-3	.	TGTGCCTGGACTCGGGCGGGTTACACAGATACGCAGTATTTT	CAWTRAGYTDTQYF
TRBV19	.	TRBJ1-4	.	TGTGCCAGTAGCCGATCGACGGGGGGCGCACTAGTCGTATCGGAAAAACTGTTTTTT	CASSRSTGGALVVSEKLFF
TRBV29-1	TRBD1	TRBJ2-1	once	TGCAGCGACGACAGGGGGCCATACAATGAGCAGTTCTTC	CSDDRGPYNEQFF
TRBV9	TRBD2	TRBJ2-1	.	TGTGCCAGCAGCGTAGTATCCGCGGGAGGGGGTCGGTTCTTC	CASSVVSAGGGRFF
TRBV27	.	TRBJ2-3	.	TGTGCCAGCAGTTTAACAGGGACTAGCACAGATACGCAGTATTTT	CASSLTGTSTDTQYF
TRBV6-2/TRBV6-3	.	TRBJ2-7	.	TGTGCCAGCAGTTACAACTCTCTGGGGAAGACCTACGAGCAGTACTTC	CASSYNSLGKTYEQYF
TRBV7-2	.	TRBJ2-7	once	TGTGCCAGCAGCCAGGCTTTGGGGCTCTCAGGAGGGCTCGAGCAGTACTTC	CASSQALGLSGGLEQYF
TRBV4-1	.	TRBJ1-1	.	TGCGCCAGCAGCCAAAGGACACCCCCGAGACAAGACAACACTGAAGCTTTCTTT	CASSQRTPPRQDNTEAFF
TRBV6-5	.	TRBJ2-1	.	TGTGCCAGCAGGTTCCAGCGGGACAATGAGCAGTTCTTC	CASRFQRDNEQFF
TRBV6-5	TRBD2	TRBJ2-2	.	TGTGCCAGCACCCGCGGGAGTATGGTCGGGGAGCTGTTTTTT	CASTRGSMVGELFF
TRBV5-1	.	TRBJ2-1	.	TGCGCCAGCAGTTCGAGAGACAGTGCCTCCTACAATGAGCAGTTCTTC	CASSSRDSASYNEQFF